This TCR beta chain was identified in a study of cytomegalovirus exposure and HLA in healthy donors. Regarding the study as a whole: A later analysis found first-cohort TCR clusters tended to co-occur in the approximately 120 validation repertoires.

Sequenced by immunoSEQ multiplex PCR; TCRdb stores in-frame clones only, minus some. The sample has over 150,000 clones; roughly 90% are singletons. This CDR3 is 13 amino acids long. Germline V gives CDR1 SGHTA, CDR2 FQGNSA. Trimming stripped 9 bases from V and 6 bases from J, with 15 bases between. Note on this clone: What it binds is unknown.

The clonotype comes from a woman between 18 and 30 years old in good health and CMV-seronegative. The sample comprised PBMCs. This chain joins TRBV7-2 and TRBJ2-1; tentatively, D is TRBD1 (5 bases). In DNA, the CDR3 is TGTGCCAGAACCCCAGTAGGGGCCAATGAGCAGTTCTTC. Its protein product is CARTPVGANEQFF.